What follows describes a single T cell receptor (beta chain). V lost 1 base, J lost 4 bases, and 9 bases stayed unmatched. The CDR3 runs to 18 residues. Germline V gene lookup returns CDR1 MNHNS and CDR2 SASEGT. The sample is drawn from a study of early T cells in non-severe SARS-CoV-2 infection. About the research overall: Unpaired chains resulted from sequencing bulk RNA of unsorted whole blood.

Unique molecular identifiers were added to individual cDNA molecules. MiXCR, applied by TCRdb to the 5' RACE reads, yields one record per CDR3 protein. The sample lists about 100,000 distinct CDR3 sequences, roughly 14% occurring once. V and J are TRBV6-1 and TRBJ2-1, with TRBD2 identical over 11 bases. Sequenced: whole blood. This TCR came from an adult who was a healthcare worker with PCR-confirmed SARS-CoV-2 infection or an uninfected control (not recorded which). CDR3 protein: CASSEGGAGLAEYNEQFF. CDR3 coding DNA: TGTGCCAGCAGTGAAGGGGGTGCGGGACTAGCGGAATACAATGAGCAGTTCTTC.